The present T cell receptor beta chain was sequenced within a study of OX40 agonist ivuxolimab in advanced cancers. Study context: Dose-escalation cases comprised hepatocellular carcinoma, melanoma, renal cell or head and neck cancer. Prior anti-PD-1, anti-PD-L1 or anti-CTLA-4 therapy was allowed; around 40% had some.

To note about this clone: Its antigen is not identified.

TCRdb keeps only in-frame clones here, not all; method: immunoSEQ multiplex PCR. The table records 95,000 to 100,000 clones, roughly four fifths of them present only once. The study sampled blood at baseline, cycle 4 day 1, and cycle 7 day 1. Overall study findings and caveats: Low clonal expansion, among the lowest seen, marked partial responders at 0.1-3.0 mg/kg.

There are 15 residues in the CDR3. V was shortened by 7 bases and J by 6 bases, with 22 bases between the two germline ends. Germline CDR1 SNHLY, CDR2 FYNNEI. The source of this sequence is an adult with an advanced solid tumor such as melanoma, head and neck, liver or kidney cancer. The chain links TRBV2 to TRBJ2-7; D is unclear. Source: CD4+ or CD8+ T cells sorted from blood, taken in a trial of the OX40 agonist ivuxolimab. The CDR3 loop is CASTSGRSYPLEQYF. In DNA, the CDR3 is TGTGCCAGCACGTCAGGTCGGAGCTACCCACTCGAGCAGTACTTC.